This passage covers 18 T cell receptor beta chains from one sample sequenced in a study of cytomegalovirus exposure and HLA in healthy donors. The primer mix had 60 Vbeta and 13 Jbeta primers. Sequenced by immunoSEQ multiplex PCR; TCRdb stores in-frame clones only, minus some. This sample yields around 170,000 clones, of which about 72% are seen a single time; about 1.6% belongs to the top ten. The sample comprised PBMCs. Receptors were obtained from a girl aged 5 to 17 in good health and CMV-seronegative.

The chain is built from TRBV18 and TRBJ1-1; D gene unclear. Looked up from germline, CDR1 is KGHSH and CDR2 is LQKENI. The CDR3 is 16 residues long. The V end was cut by 0 bases, the J end by 5 bases, with 16 bases between. CDR3 in amino acids: CASSPPGVKGGTEAFF. The CDR3 DNA reads as TGTGCCAGCTCACCACCGGGAGTAAAGGGTGGAACTGAAGCTTTCTTT.

This rearrangement joins TRBV5-1 to TRBJ2-5; 10 bases line up with TRBD1. V was clipped by 5 bases and J by 3 bases; unmatched bases: 7. Germline values: CDR1 SGHRS, CDR2 YFSETQ. The CDR3 totals 15 residues. The CDR3 loop reads CASSWEGTGEETQYF. CDR3 nucleotides: TGCGCCAGCAGTTGGGAGGGGACAGGGGAAGAGACCCAGTACTTC.

The V gene is TRBV5-1, the J gene TRBJ1-4; TRBD1 matches at 11 bases. The CDR3 consists of 17 residues. With V trimmed by 0 bases and J by 8 bases, 9 bases remained unmatched. Germline V gives CDR1 SGHRS, CDR2 YFSETQ. Written as DNA, the CDR3 is TGCGCCAGCAGCTTGGCCCCCGGGACAGGGGGGCAAGAAAAACTGTTTTTT. This translates into CASSLAPGTGGQEKLFF.

This clone was counted between two and nine times. The chain has TRBV10-3 and TRBJ2-3, with D tentatively TRBD1 (5 bases). Trimming took 11 bases from V and 1 from J, leaving 28 bases between them. The CDR3 runs to 18 residues. CDR1 and CDR2 (germline): ENHRY, SYGVKD. CDR3 loop: CAARSSGRVGPGTDTQYF. In DNA, the CDR3 is TGTGCCGCCAGGAGCAGTGGCAGGGTCGGCCCGGGCACAGATACGCAGTATTTT.

The V and J genes are TRBV27 and TRBJ2-7, with D tentatively TRBD1 (5 bases). The V and J ends lost 3 bases and 0 bases respectively, with 15 bases between them. Germline V gene data show CDR1 as MNHEY and CDR2 as SMNVEV (reference sequence). This CDR3 has 16 residues. CDR3 in DNA: TGTGCCAGCAGTTTCTCCGCAGGGCCCAGCTCCTACGAGCAGTACTTC. Encoded protein: CASSFSAGPSSYEQYF.

J is TRBJ1-6 and V is TRBV15; no clear D. There are 15 residues in the CDR3. From germline, CDR1 is LNHNV and CDR2 YYDKDF (reference sequence). Trimming pared 0 bases from V and 10 bases from J, leaving 13 bases between. The CDR3 DNA sequence: TGTGCCACCAGCAGAGATCCCGGGGTAGAGTCACCCCTCCACTTT. Translating it yields CATSRDPGVESPLHF.

The chain links TRBV5-1 to TRBJ1-5; no clear D. With 0 bases removed from V and 4 bases from J, the gap between germline ends came to 5 bases. The germline V gene encodes CDR1 SGHRS and CDR2 YFSETQ. The CDR3 extends over 13 amino acids. The CDR3 loop is CASSLGPNQPQHF. CDR3 nucleotides: TGCGCCAGCAGCTTGGGGCCTAATCAGCCCCAGCATTTT.

This clone was detected a few times. The chain recombines TRBV5-6 with TRBJ1-1; possible D gene TRBD1, 5 bases. V lost 3 bases to trimming and J lost 0 bases, with 9 bases between them. The CDR3 sequence is 14 residues long. Germline V CDR1 and CDR2: SGHDT, YYEEEE. For the CDR3, the DNA is TGTGCCAGCAGCTCCGGGGGGATGAACACTGAAGCTTTCTTT. This gives the protein CASSSGGMNTEAFF. Full variable domain (remainder filled in from reference TRBV5-6 and TRBJ1-1): DAGVTQSPTHLIKTRGQQVTLRCSPKSGHDTVSWYQQALGQGPQFIFQYYEEEERQRGNFPDRFSGHQFPNYSSELNVNALLLGDSALYLCASSSGGMNTEAFFGQGTRLTVV.

The chain has TRBV4-1 and TRBJ1-3; D possibly corresponds to TRBD1 (5 bases). This CDR3 contains 13 residues. Trimming removed 1 base at V and 8 bases at J, with 9 bases between. Germline values: CDR1 MGHRA, CDR2 YSYEKL. This chain's CDR3 is CASSQGQGDTIYF. The CDR3 region has the DNA TGCGCCAGCAGCCAAGGGCAGGGCGACACCATATATTTT.

In nucleotides, the CDR3 is TGCGCCAGCAGCTTGACAGGACAGGGGGGGAATTCACCCCTCCACTTT. Its protein product is CASSLTGQGGNSPLHF. V and J are TRBV5-1 and TRBJ1-6; 10 bases are shared with TRBD1. The V gene end was trimmed by 1 base and the J gene end by 7 bases; junction bases not matched to a gene: 5. From germline, CDR1 is SGHRS and CDR2 YFSETQ. This CDR3 contains 16 residues.

This chain joins TRBV9 and TRBJ2-2, with TRBD2 as a possible D gene (6 bases). The CDR3 contains 14 residues. Trimming pared 0 bases from V and 4 bases from J, leaving 7 bases between. The germline CDR1 and CDR2 sequences are SGDLS and YYNGEE. For the CDR3, the DNA is TGTGCCAGCAGCGTAGGGGGGGTCACCGGGGAGCTGTTTTTT. Encoded protein: CASSVGGVTGELFF.

This chain links TRBV15 with TRBJ1-1; 10 bases match TRBD1. This CDR3 has 15 amino acids. The V segment lost 3 bases and the J segment 3 bases; nucleotides outside the gene matches: 4. CDR1 is LNHNV, CDR2 YYDKDF, per germline (reference sequence). This CDR3 is CATSRGTGAYTEAFF. CDR3 in DNA: TGTGCCACCAGCAGGGGGACAGGGGCCTACACTGAAGCTTTCTTT. The full variable domain, completed using reference TRBV15 and TRBJ1-1, is DAMVIQNPRYQVTQFGKPVTLSCSQTLNHNVMYWYQQKSSQAPKLLFHYYDKDFNNEADTPDNFQSRRPNTSFCFLDIRSPGLGDTAMYLCATSRGTGAYTEAFFGQGTRLTVV.

V is TRBV14 and J is TRBJ2-7, with TRBD1 identical over 7 bases. CDR1 and CDR2 (germline): SGHDN, FVKESK. The J segment lost 7 bases and the V segment lost 4 bases, leaving 10 bases of the junction unmatched. This CDR3 is 14 amino acids long. The CDR3 protein is CASSPTGEWDEQYF. Written as DNA, the CDR3 is TGTGCCAGCAGCCCAACAGGGGAATGGGATGAGCAGTACTTC.

The CDR3 sequence is CSVVQGSQETQYF. The DNA of the CDR3 is TGCAGCGTTGTTCAGGGGTCTCAAGAGACCCAGTACTTC. This chain links TRBV29-1 with TRBJ2-5; the D gene is possibly TRBD1 (6 bases). V was trimmed by 4 bases and J by 2 bases, leaving 11 bases between them. This CDR3 is 13 amino acids long. CDR1 and CDR2 from the germline V gene are SQVTM and ANQGSEA. Filled out from reference TRBV29-1 and TRBJ2-5, the complete variable domain reads SAVISQKPSRDICQRGTSLTIQCQVDSQVTMMFWYRQQPGQSLTLIATANQGSEATYESGFVIDKFPISRPNLTFSTLTVSNMSPEDSSIYLCSVVQGSQETQYFGPGTRLLVL.

The chain employs TRBV5-1 and TRBJ2-5; D is unclear. This CDR3 is built from 13 residues. V lost 1 base, J lost 7 bases, and 11 bases lay in between. Germline V gene sequence: CDR1 SGHRS, CDR2 YFSETQ. Written as DNA, the CDR3 is TGCGCCAGCAGCTTGCGGGTTCGAGGGACCCAGTACTTC. Translation gives CASSLRVRGTQYF.

The chain recombines TRBV19 with TRBJ2-2; 9 bases map to TRBD1. The CDR3 runs to 17 residues. V was clipped by 3 bases and J by 4 bases; unmatched bases: 9. Germline V CDR1 and CDR2: LNHDA, SQIVND (reference sequence). This CDR3 reads CASSMGAGQGPTGELFF. The CDR3 region has the DNA TGTGCCAGTAGTATGGGTGCGGGACAGGGCCCCACCGGGGAGCTGTTTTTT. Full variable domain (remainder filled in from reference TRBV19 and TRBJ2-2): DGGITQSPKYLFRKEGQNVTLSCEQNLNHDAMYWYRQDPGQGLRLIYYSQIVNDFQKGDIAEGYSVSREKKESFPLTVTSAQKNPTAFYLCASSMGAGQGPTGELFFGEGSRLTVL.

This clone came up a few times. CDR3 bases: TGTGCCAGCAGCTATCGTCCGGCGGGGGAGCAGTACTTC. Amino acids: CASSYRPAGEQYF. The rearrangement links TRBV11-1 to TRBJ2-7, with D possibly being TRBD2 (6 bases). This CDR3 contains 13 residues. V shed 4 bases and J shed 7 bases, with 14 bases lying between them. CDR1 and CDR2 (germline): SGHAT, FQDESV (reference sequence).

This CDR3 reads CASSLGAGNYEQYF. The CDR3 region has the DNA TGCGCCAGCAGCTTGGGGGCAGGGAACTACGAGCAGTACTTC. The chain employs TRBV5-1 and TRBJ2-7; maybe TRBD1 (5 bases). Deletions cut 0 bases from V and 3 bases from J, with 10 bases between. Per germline, CDR1 SGHRS and CDR2 YFSETQ. CDR3 length: 14 residues.